The clone carrying this T cell receptor beta chain has just a few counts. Its specificity is not known. The data were taken from a study of T cells in Graves' hyperthyroidism and ophthalmopathy. The study's findings and limits: Blood also held most thyroid clonotypes expanded beyond 0.001.

Trimming took 1 base from V and 5 from J, leaving 12 bases between them. CDR3 length: 15 residues. Germline-derived CDR1 and CDR2 are LNHDA and SQIVND (reference sequence). Patients between 18 and 65 years old had hyperthyroidism, newly diagnosed and lasting under 2 months. RNA transcripts served as the template for amplifying TCR beta CDR3 regions. A first-round RT-PCR of the TCR CDR3 used the HTBI primer set. In TCRdb, the multiplex PCR reads were re-called with MiXCR into one record per CDR3 protein. The table records about 690,000 distinct CDR3 sequences, roughly 17% of them present only once. Specimen: blood. This sequence was found in a man aged 50 to 59 with Graves' hyperthyroidism. The V and J genes are TRBV19 and TRBJ2-1, with D uncertain. The CDR3 reads CASSIGVLEHNEQFF. The CDR3 DNA follows: TGTGCCAGTAGTATAGGGGTGCTCGAGCACAATGAGCAGTTCTTC.